This T cell receptor beta chain was captured by sequencing in a study of cytomegalovirus exposure and HLA in healthy donors. Study results and limitations: Association of a missense DCLRE1C variant with TCR beta V- and J-gene trimming was reported in a later analysis. Cytomegalovirus status was reportedly diagnosed by the classifier with high specificity and sensitivity. TCR beta V segments were, for the most part, productive about 87% or about 30% of the time in an earlier analysis.

In germline, CDR1 is SGHKS, CDR2 YYEKEE (reference sequence). The V end lost 1 base, the J end lost 4 bases, and 11 bases lay between the germline ends. The length of the CDR3 is 15 residues. Comment on this clone: The antigen is undetermined.

The PCR had 60 Vbeta and 13 Jbeta primers. Generated by immunoSEQ multiplex PCR, the TCRdb table keeps only in-frame clones and is missing some. Of over 60,000 clones listed, around 72% are singletons. This receptor was obtained from a male donor in good health and CMV-seropositive. The specimen sequenced was PBMCs. The genes are TRBV5-5 and TRBJ1-4, with D possibly TRBD1 on 5 matching bases. The CDR3 DNA sequence: TGTGCCAGCAGCTTGCGGGTCAGGGTTAATGAAAAACTGTTTTTT. This sequence encodes CASSLRVRVNEKLFF.